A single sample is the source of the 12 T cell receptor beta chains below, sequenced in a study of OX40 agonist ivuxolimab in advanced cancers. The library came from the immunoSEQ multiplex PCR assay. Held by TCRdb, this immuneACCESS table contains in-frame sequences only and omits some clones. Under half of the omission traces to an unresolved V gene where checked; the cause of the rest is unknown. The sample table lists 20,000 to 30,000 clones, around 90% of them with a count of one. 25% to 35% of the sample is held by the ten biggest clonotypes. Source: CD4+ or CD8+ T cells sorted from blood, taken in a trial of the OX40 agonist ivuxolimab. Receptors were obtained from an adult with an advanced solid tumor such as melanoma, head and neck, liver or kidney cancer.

The CDR3 reads CASSLVEGETQYF. The CDR3 nucleotides read TGTGCCAGCAGCTTGGTGGAGGGGGAGACCCAGTACTTC. This chain connects TRBV5-4 to TRBJ2-5, with D perhaps TRBD2 (6 bases). V was cut by 0 bases and J by 5 bases, with 8 bases left in between. Germline CDR1 SGHNT, CDR2 YYREEE (reference sequence). The CDR3 length is 13 residues.

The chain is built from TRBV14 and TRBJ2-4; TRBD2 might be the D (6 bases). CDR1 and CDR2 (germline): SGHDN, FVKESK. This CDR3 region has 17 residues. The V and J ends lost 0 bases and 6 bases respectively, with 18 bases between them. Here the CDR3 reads CASSQEAARDWINIQYF. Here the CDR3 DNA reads TGTGCCAGCAGCCAAGAAGCCGCACGGGACTGGATAAACATTCAGTACTTC.

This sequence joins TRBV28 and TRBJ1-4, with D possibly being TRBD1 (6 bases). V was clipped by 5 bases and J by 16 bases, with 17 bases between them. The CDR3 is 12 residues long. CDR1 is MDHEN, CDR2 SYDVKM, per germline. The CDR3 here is CASSAGDTPGFF. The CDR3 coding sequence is TGTGCCAGCAGTGCAGGGGACACACCAGGGTTTTTT.

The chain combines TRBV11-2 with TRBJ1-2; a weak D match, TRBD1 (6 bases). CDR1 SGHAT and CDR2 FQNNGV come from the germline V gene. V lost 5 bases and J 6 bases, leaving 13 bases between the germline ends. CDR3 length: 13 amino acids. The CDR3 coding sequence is TGTGCCAGCAGCCGGGGGCGCAGGGATGGCTACACCTTC. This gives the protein CASSRGRRDGYTF.

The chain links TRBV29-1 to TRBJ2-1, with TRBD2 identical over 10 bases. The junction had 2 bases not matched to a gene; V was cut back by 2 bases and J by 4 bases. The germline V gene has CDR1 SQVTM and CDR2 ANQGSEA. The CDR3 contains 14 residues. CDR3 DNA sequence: TGCAGCGTTGAAACTAGCGGGAATTACAATGAGCAGTTCTTC. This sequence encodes CSVETSGNYNEQFF.

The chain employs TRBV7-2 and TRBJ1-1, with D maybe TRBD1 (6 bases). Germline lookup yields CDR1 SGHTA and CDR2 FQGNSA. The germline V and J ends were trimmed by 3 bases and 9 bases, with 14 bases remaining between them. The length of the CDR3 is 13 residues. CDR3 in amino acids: CASSFAGEEKAFF. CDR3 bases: TGTGCCAGCAGCTTTGCAGGGGAAGAGAAAGCTTTCTTT.

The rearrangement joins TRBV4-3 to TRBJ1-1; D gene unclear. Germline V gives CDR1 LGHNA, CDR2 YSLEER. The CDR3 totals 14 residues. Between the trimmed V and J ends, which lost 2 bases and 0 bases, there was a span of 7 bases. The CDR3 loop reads CASSQRYMNTEAFF. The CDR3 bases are TGCGCCAGCAGCCAAAGGTATATGAACACTGAAGCTTTCTTT.

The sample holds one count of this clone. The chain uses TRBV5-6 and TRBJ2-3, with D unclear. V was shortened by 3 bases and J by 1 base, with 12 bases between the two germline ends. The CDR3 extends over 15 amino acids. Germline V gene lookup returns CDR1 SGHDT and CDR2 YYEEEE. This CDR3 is CASSSGPGGTDTQYF. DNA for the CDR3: TGTGCCAGCAGCTCCGGGCCTGGGGGCACAGATACGCAGTATTTT.

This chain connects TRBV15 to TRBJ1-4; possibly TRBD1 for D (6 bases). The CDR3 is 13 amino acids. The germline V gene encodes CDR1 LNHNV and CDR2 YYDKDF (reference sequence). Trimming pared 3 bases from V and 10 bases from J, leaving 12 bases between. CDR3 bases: TGTGCCACCAGCAGCTCAATAGGGGGAAAACTGTTTTTT. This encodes CATSSSIGGKLFF.

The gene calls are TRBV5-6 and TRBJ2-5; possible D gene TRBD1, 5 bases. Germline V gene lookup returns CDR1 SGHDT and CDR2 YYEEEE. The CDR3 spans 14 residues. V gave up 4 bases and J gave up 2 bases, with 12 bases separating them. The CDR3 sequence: CASSRQGGQETQYF. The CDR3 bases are TGTGCCAGCAGCCGGCAGGGTGGTCAAGAGACCCAGTACTTC.

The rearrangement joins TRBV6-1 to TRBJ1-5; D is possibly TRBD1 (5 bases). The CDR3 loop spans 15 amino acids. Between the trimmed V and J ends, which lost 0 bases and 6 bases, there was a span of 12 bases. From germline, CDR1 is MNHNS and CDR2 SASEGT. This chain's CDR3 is CASSEARRVSQPQHF. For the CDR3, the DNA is TGTGCCAGCAGTGAAGCGCGCAGGGTCTCTCAGCCCCAGCATTTT.

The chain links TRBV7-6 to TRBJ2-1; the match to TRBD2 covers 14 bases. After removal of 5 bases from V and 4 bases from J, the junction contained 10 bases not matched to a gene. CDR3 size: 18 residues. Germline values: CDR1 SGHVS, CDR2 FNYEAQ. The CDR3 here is CASSGGTSGRSAYNEQFF. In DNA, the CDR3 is TGTGCCAGCAGCGGGGGGACTAGCGGGAGATCGGCGTACAATGAGCAGTTCTTC.